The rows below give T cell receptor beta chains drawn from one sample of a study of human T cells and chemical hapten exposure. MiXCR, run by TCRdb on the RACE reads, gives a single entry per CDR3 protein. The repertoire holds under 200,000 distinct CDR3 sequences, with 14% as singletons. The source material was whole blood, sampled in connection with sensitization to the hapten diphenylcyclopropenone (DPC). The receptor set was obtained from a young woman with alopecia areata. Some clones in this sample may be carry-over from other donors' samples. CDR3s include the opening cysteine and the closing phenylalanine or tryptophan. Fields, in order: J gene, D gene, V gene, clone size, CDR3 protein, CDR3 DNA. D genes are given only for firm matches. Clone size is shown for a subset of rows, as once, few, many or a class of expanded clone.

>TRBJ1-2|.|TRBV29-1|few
CSVGRGENYGYTF
TGCAGCGTAGGCAGGGGAGAGAACTATGGCTACACCTTC
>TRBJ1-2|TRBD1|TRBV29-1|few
CSVASGRGHYGYTF
TGCAGCGTTGCCAGCGGCAGGGGGCACTATGGCTACACCTTC
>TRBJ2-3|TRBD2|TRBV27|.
CASSLAGVNTDTQYF
TGTGCCAGCAGTTTAGCGGGAGTAAACACAGATACGCAGTATTTT
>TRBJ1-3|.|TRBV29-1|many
CSVDAGLGNTIYF
TGCAGCGTTGATGCAGGGCTTGGAAACACCATATATTTT
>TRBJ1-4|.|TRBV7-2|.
CASSWRATNEKLFF
TGTGCCAGCAGCTGGAGGGCGACTAATGAAAAACTGTTTTTT
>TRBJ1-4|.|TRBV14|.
CASSPFGTPNEKLFF
TGTGCCAGCAGCCCTTTCGGGACTCCAAATGAAAAACTGTTTTTT
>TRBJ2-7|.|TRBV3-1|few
CASSQGRSYEQYF
TGTGCCAGCAGCCAAGGACGCTCCTACGAGCAGTACTTC
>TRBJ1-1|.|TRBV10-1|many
CASKAGSPEAFF
TGCGCCAGCAAAGCCGGGTCCCCTGAAGCTTTCTTT
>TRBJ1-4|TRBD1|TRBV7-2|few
CASSFDRASTNEKLFF
TGTGCCAGCAGCTTCGACAGGGCCTCAACTAATGAAAAACTGTTTTTT
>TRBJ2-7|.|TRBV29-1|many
CSAYSRNEQYF
TGCAGCGCATACTCCAGGAACGAGCAGTACTTC
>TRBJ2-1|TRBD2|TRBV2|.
CASSDGLAGGNEQFF
TGTGCCAGCAGTGATGGACTAGCGGGAGGGAATGAGCAGTTCTTC
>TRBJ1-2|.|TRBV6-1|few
CASSDRLGDYGYTF
TGTGCCAGCAGTGACCGGCTCGGCGACTATGGCTACACCTTC
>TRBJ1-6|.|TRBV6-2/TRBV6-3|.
CASSYEQGRLTNSPLHF
TGTGCCAGCAGCTACGAACAGGGCCGCTTAACCAATTCACCCCTCCACTTT
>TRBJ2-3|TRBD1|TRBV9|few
CASSVAGTGGPTDTQYF
TGTGCCAGCAGCGTAGCCGGCACAGGGGGACCCACAGATACGCAGTATTTT
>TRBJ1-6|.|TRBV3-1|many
CASSPLGGTAGNSPLHF
TGTGCCAGCAGCCCCCTGGGCGGGACCGCCGGCAATTCACCCCTCCACTTT
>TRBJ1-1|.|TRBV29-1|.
CSVEDRKTFF
TGCAGCGTTGAAGATAGGAAAACTTTCTTT